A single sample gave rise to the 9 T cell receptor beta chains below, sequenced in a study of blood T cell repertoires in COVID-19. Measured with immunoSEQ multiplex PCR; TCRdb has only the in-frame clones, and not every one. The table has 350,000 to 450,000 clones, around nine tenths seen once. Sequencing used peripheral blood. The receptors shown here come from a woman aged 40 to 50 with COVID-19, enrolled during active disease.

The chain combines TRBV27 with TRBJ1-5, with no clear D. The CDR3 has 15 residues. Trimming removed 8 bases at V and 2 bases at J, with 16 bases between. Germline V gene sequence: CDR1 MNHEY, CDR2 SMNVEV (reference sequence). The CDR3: CASSSGLYGNQPQHF. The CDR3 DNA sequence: TGTGCCAGCTCCAGCGGATTGTATGGCAATCAGCCCCAGCATTTT.

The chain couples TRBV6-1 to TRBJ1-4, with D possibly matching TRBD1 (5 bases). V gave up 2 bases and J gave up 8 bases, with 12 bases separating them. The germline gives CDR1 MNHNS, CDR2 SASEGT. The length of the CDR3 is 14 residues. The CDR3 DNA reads TGTGCCAGCAGTGAATCGCAGGGTCGCGAAAAACTGTTTTTT. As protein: CASSESQGREKLFF.

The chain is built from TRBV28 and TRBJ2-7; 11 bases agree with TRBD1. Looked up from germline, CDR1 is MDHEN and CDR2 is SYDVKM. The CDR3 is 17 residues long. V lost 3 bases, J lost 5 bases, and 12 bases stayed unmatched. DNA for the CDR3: TGTGCCAGCAGTTTCATTTCTACCGGGACAGGGGGAAACGAGCAGTACTTC. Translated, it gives CASSFISTGTGGNEQYF.

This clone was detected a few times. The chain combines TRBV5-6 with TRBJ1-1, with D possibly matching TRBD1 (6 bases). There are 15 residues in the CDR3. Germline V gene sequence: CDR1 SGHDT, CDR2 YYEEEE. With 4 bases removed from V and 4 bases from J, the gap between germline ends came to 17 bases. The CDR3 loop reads CASSPLRGRSTEAFF. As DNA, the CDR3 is TGTGCCAGCAGCCCCCTCAGGGGTAGGAGCACTGAAGCTTTCTTT. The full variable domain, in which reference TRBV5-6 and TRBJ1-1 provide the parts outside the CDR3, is DAGVTQSPTHLIKTRGQQVTLRCSPKSGHDTVSWYQQALGQGPQFIFQYYEEEERQRGNFPDRFSGHQFPNYSSELNVNALLLGDSALYLCASSPLRGRSTEAFFGQGTRLTVV.

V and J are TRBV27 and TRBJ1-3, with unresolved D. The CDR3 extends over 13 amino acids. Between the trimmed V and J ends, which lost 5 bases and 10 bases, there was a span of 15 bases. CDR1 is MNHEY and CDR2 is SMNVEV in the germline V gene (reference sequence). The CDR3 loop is CASSPSGLQTIYF. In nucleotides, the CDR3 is TGTGCCAGCAGTCCCAGCGGCCTTCAGACCATATATTTT.

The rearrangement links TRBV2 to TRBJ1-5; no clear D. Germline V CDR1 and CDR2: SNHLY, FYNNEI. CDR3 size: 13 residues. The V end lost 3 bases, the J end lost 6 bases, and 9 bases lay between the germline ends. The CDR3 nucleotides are TGTGCCAGCAGTGACAGTGTTCCTCAGCCCCAGCATTTT. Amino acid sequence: CASSDSVPQPQHF.

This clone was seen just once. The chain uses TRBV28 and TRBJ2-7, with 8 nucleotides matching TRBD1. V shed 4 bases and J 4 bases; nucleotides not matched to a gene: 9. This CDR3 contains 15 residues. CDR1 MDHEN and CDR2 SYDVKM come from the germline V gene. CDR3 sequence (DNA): TGTGCCAGCAGTTCAACGGACAGGGAGTTTTACGAGCAGTACTTC. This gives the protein CASSSTDREFYEQYF.

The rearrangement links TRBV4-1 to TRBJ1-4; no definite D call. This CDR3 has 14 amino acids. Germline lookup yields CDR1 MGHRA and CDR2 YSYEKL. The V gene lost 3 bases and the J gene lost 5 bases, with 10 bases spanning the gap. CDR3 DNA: TGCGCCAGCAGCCATCCCATTGAGAATGAAAAACTGTTTTTT. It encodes CASSHPIENEKLFF.

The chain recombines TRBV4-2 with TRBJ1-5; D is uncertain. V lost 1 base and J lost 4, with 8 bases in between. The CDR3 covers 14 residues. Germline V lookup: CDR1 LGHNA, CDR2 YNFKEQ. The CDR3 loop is CASSQGLTNQPQHF. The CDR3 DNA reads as TGTGCCAGCAGCCAAGGGCTGACTAATCAGCCCCAGCATTTT.